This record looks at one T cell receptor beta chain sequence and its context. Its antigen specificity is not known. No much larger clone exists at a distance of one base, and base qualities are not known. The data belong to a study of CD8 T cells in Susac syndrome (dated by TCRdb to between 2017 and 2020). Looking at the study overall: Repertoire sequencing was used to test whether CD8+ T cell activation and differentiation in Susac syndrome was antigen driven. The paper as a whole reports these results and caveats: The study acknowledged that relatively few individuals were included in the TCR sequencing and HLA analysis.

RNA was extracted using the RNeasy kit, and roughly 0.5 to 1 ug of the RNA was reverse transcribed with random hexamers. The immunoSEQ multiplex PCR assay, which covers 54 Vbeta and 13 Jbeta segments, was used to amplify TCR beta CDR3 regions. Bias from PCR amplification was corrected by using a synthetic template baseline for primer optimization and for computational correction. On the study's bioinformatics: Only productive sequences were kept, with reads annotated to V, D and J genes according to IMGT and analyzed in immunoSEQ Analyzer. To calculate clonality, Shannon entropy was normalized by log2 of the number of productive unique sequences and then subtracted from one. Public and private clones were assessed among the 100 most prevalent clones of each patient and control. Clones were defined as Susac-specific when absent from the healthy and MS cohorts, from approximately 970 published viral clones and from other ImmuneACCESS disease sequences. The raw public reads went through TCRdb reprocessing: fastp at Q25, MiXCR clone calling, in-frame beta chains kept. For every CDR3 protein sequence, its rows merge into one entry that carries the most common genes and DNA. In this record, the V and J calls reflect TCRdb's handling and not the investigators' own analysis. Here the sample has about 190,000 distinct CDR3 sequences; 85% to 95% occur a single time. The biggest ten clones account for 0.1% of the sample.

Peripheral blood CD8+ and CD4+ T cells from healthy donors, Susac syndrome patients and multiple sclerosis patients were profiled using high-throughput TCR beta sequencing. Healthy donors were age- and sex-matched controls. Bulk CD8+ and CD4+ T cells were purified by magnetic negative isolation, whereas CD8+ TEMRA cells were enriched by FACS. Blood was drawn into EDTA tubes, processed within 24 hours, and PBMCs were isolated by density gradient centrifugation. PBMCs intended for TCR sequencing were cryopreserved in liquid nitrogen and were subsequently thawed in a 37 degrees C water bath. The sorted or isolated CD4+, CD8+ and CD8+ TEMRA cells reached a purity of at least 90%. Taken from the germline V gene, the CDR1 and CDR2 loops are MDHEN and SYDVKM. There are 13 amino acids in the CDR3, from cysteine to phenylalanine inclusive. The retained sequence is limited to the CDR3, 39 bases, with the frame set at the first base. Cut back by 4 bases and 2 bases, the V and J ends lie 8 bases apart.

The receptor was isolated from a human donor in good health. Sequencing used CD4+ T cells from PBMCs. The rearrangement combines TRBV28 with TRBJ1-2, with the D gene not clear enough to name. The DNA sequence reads TGTGCCAGCAGTTCACGTTTGAACTATGGCTACACCTTC. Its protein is CASSSRLNYGYTF.